This T cell receptor beta chain was captured by sequencing in a study of shared clonotypes between healthy human individuals. Using immunoSEQ multiplex PCR, the repertoire was profiled, and TCRdb retains in-frame clones only, with some absent. The table includes about 1.1 million clones, about 84% detected once. This clone was observed at least ten times. Source material: memory CD4+ T cells from PBMCs. Subset of the sample: CD45RA-negative fraction. The receptor comes from a man younger than 35 in good health. Some clones in this sample may be carry-over from other donors' samples.

The CDR3 reads CASSLWELAGGPGEQYF. CDR3 nucleotides: TGTGCCAGCAGTTTATGGGAACTAGCGGGGGGGCCCGGCGAGCAGTACTTC. J is TRBJ2-7 and V is TRBV28, with 13 bases lining up with TRBD2. There are 17 residues in the CDR3. Germline-derived CDR1 and CDR2 are MDHEN and SYDVKM. V dropped 0 bases and J dropped 6; count of bases not matched to a gene: 8.